This T cell receptor beta chain appears in the sequencing data of a study of blood T cell repertoires in COVID-19. Germline values: CDR1 MNHEY, CDR2 SMNVEV (reference sequence). V lost 3 bases and J lost 4; bases outside the gene matches: 6. This CDR3 is built from 15 residues. Only in-frame clones appear in the TCRdb table, and some are missing; sequencing was by immunoSEQ multiplex PCR. The sample has 300,000 to 350,000 clones; approximately 88% are singletons. The sequenced sample was peripheral blood. The rearrangement uses TRBV27 and TRBJ2-3; TRBD1 matches 8 bases. The clonotype comes from a man between 25 and 39 years old with COVID-19, enrolled during active disease. DNA for the CDR3: TGTGCCAGCAGTTTTAAGCGGACAGGGTCAGATACGCAGTATTTT. It encodes CASSFKRTGSDTQYF.